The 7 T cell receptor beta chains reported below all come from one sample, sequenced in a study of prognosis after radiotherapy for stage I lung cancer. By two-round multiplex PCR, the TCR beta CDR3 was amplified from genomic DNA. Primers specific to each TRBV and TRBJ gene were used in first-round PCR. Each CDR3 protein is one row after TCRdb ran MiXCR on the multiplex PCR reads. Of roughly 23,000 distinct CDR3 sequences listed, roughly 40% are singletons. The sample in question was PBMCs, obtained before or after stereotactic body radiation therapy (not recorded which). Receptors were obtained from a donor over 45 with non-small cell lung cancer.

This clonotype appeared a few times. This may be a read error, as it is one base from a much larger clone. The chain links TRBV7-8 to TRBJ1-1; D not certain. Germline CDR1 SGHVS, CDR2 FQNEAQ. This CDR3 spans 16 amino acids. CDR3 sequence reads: CASSPIGRGMGTEVFF. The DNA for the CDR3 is TGTGCCAGCAGCCCAATTGGACGGGGAATGGGCACTGAAGTTTTCTTT.

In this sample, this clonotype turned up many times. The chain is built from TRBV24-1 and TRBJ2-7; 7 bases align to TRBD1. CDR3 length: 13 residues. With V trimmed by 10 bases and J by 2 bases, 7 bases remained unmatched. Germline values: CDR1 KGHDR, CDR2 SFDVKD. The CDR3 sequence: CATSDRDAYEQYF. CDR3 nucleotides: TGTGCCACATCAGACAGGGATGCCTACGAGCAGTACTTC.

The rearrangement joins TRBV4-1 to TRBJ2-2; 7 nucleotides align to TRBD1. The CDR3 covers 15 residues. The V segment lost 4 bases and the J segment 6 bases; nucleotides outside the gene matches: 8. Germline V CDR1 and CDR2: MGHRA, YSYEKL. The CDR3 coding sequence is TGCGCCAGCAGCCCAATCGACAGGGCCCCCGGGGAGCTGTTTTTT. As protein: CASSPIDRAPGELFF.

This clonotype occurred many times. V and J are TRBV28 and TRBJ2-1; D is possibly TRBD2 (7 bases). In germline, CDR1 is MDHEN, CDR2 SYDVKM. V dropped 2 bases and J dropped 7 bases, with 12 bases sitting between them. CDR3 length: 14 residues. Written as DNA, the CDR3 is TGTGCCAGCAGTTTAGGGGGGAGGGGGAATGAGCAGTTCTTC. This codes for CASSLGGRGNEQFF.

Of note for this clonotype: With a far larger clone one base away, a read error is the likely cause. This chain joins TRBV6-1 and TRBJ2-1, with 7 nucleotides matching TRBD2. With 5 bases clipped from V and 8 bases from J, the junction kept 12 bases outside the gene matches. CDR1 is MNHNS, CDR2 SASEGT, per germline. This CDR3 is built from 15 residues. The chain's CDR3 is CASSYEYGEGHEQFF. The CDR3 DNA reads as TGTGCCAGCAGTTACGAGTACGGGGAGGGGCATGAGCAGTTCTTC.

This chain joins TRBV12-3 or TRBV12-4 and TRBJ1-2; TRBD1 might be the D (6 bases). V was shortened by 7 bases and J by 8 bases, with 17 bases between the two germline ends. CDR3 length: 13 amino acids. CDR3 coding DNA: TGTGCCAGCACCCCGGCGGGGGCGAGGGGCTACACCTTC. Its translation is CASTPAGARGYTF.

In DNA form, the CDR3 reads TGTGCCAGCAGACAGGGGACAGATACGCAGTATTTT. Its translation: CASRQGTDTQYF. V is TRBV7-8 and J is TRBJ2-3; TRBD1 aligns across 7 bases. Germline V CDR1 and CDR2: SGHVS, FQNEAQ. The CDR3 covers 12 residues. V gave up 6 bases and J gave up 3 bases; unmatched junction bases: 0.